The 15 T cell receptor beta chains listed next were all sequenced from one sample in a study of siplizumab effects on memory and regulatory T cells. The protocol was immunoSEQ multiplex PCR, while the TCRdb copy is restricted to in-frame clones and leaves out a portion. The repertoire includes about 100,000 clones, approximately 92% of them detected once, and more than 2.5% sits in the top ten. The sequenced material came from CD4+ T cells sorted from blood. The origin of the receptors is a human donor in good health. Some clones in this sample may be carry-over from other donors' samples.

The chain couples TRBV28 to TRBJ2-3; D is unclear. Germline CDR1 and CDR2: MDHEN and SYDVKM. The CDR3 runs to 12 residues. V lost 6 bases, J lost 7 bases, and 11 bases lay in between. CDR3 DNA: TGTGCCAGCAGGCAGACTGCTAATACGCAGTATTTT. It translates to CASRQTANTQYF.

V gene TRBV6-6 combines with J gene TRBJ2-1; D might be TRBD1 (5 bases). This CDR3 region has 15 residues. V was shortened by 2 bases and J by 3 bases, with 11 bases between the two germline ends. Germline V lookup: CDR1 MNHNY, CDR2 SVGAGI (reference sequence). CDR3 residues: CASSYRDRGYNEQFF. The CDR3, as DNA: TGTGCCAGCAGTTACAGAGATAGGGGCTACAATGAGCAGTTCTTC.

The chain couples TRBV7-8 to TRBJ2-7; D is unresolved. Germline V lookup: CDR1 SGHVS, CDR2 FQNEAQ. With 4 bases removed from V and 6 bases from J, the gap between germline ends came to 13 bases. The CDR3 runs to 13 residues. The CDR3 DNA reads TGTGCCAGCAGCTATGACCCCGAAGGCGAGCAGTACTTC. It codes for CASSYDPEGEQYF. Together with reference TRBV7-8 and TRBJ2-7, the CDR3 gives the full variable domain: GAGVSQSPRYKVAKRGQDVALRCDPISGHVSLFWYQQALGQGPEFLTYFQNEAQLDKSGLPSDRFFAERPEGSVSTLKIQRTQQEDSAVYLCASSYDPEGEQYFGPGTRLTVT.

The chain couples TRBV6-5 to TRBJ2-7, with D hard to call. Germline V gene data show CDR1 as MNHEY and CDR2 as SVGAGI. V was pared by 0 bases and J by 2 bases, with 8 bases between. The CDR3 runs to 14 residues. The CDR3 protein is CASSYSRATYEQYF. As DNA, the CDR3 is TGTGCCAGCAGTTACTCGAGAGCTACCTACGAGCAGTACTTC.

This clone appeared a single time. The rearrangement links TRBV11-1 to TRBJ2-1, with D hard to call. The CDR3 is 15 residues long. V was cut by 2 bases and J by 6 bases, with 14 bases left in between. CDR1 is SGHAT and CDR2 is FQDESV in the germline V gene (reference sequence). Here the CDR3 reads CASSLLRNTPNEQFF. The CDR3, as DNA: TGTGCCAGCAGCTTATTAAGGAATACCCCCAATGAGCAGTTCTTC.

The V call is TRBV18, the J call TRBJ1-2; no definite D call. The CDR3 is made up of 14 amino acids. Germline V lookup: CDR1 KGHSH, CDR2 LQKENI. The V end was cut by 6 bases, the J end by 10 bases, with 21 bases between. In DNA form, the CDR3 reads TGTGCCAGCTCTCCCACGGCCCGGAATAAGTTCTACACCTTC. Residues: CASSPTARNKFYTF.

This clone was recorded only once. This chain joins TRBV30 and TRBJ1-2; 10 positions agree with TRBD1. The CDR3 totals 14 residues. V trimming: 3 bases; J trimming: 9 bases; junction bases outside the gene matches: 10. Germline V lookup: CDR1 GTSNPN, CDR2 SVGIG (reference sequence). For the CDR3, the DNA is TGTGCCTGGAGGGCGGGACAGGGGTTGGGGAGCTACACCTTC. Protein product: CAWRAGQGLGSYTF.

Here the CDR3 DNA reads TGTGCCAGCAGCGCCCCCCAAACTAGCGGATTCACAGATACGCAGTATTTT. Protein: CASSAPQTSGFTDTQYF. The genes are TRBV11-2 and TRBJ2-3; 8 bases match TRBD2. Germline CDR1 reads SGHAT; CDR2 reads FQNNGV. V trimming: 5 bases; J trimming: 2 bases; junction bases outside the gene matches: 12. The CDR3 sequence is 17 residues long. The variable domain in full, completed from reference TRBV11-2 and TRBJ2-3, reads EAGVAQSPRYKIIEKRQSVAFWCNPISGHATLYWYQQILGQGPKLLIQFQNNGVVDDSQLPKDRFSAERLKGVDSTLKIQPAKLEDSAVYLCASSAPQTSGFTDTQYFGPGTRLTVL.

The genes are TRBV7-3 and TRBJ1-3; TRBD1 is a possible D gene (5 bases). V lost 1 base and J 5 bases, leaving 18 bases between the germline ends. CDR1 and CDR2 (germline): SGHTA, FQGTGA. CDR3 length: 17 amino acids. DNA of the CDR3: TGTGCCAGCAGCTTAAGATTGGGGCAGGGTAGGAGAAACACCATATATTTT. It translates to CASSLRLGQGRRNTIYF. Drawing the rest from reference TRBV7-3 and TRBJ1-3, the complete variable domain is GAGVSQTPSNKVTEKGKYVELRCDPISGHTALYWYRQSLGQGPEFLIYFQGTGAADDSGLPNDRFFAVRPEGSVSTLKIQRTERGDSAVYLCASSLRLGQGRRNTIYFGEGSWLTVV.

The chain couples TRBV14 to TRBJ2-1; no clear D. This CDR3 spans 14 amino acids. Germline V lookup: CDR1 SGHDN, CDR2 FVKESK. The V and J ends lost 4 bases and 5 bases respectively, with 12 bases between them. The CDR3 DNA reads as TGTGCCAGCAGCCTCCTATTGGGAAACAATGAGCAGTTCTTC. It encodes CASSLLLGNNEQFF. The variable domain in full, completed from reference TRBV14 and TRBJ2-1, reads EAGVTQFPSHSVIEKGQTVTLRCDPISGHDNLYWYRRVMGKEIKFLLHFVKESKQDESGMPNNRFLAERTGGTYSTLKVQPAELEDSGVYFCASSLLLGNNEQFFGPGTRLTVL.

V is TRBV30 and J is TRBJ2-7; no clear D. The V and J ends lost 2 bases and 6 bases respectively, with 17 bases between them. Germline V CDR1 and CDR2: GTSNPN, SVGIG (reference sequence). The CDR3 is 14 residues long. CDR3 residues: CAWSSYSLSSEQYF. In nucleotides, the CDR3 is TGTGCCTGGAGTTCGTACAGTCTTAGTAGCGAGCAGTACTTC. Complete variable domain (other parts from reference TRBV30 and TRBJ2-7): SQTIHQWPATLVQPVGSPLSLECTVEGTSNPNLYWYRQAAGRGLQLLFYSVGIGQISSEVPQNLSASRPQDRQFILSSKKLLLSDSGFYLCAWSSYSLSSEQYFGPGTRLTVT.

This clone has more than one count but fewer than ten. The rearrangement uses TRBV28 and TRBJ2-7; 13 positions agree with TRBD2. The germline gives CDR1 MDHEN, CDR2 SYDVKM. The CDR3 contains 13 residues. V lost 6 bases to trimming and J lost 8 bases; unmatched junction nucleotides: 4. The CDR3 protein is CASRTSGRSKQYF. CDR3 in DNA: TGTGCCAGCAGGACTAGCGGGAGGTCTAAGCAGTACTTC.

This chain joins TRBV27 and TRBJ2-2; D is undetermined. Germline V gene sequence: CDR1 MNHEY, CDR2 SMNVEV (reference sequence). There are 14 residues in the CDR3. With 7 bases removed from V and 5 bases from J, the gap between germline ends came to 14 bases. For the CDR3, the DNA is TGTGCCAGCATGAAGGGTATTGATACCGGGGAGCTGTTTTTT. It encodes CASMKGIDTGELFF.

The V call is TRBV6-6, the J call TRBJ2-5; 11 positions agree with TRBD2. The V segment lost 10 bases and the J segment 5 bases; nucleotides outside the gene matches: 12. The CDR3 has 15 amino acids. Germline V gene data show CDR1 as MNHNY and CDR2 as SVGAGI (reference sequence). CDR3: CATQKNSGRAETQYF. CDR3 nucleotides: TGTGCCACCCAAAAGAATAGCGGGAGGGCGGAGACCCAGTACTTC.

This clone appeared a single time. The chain couples TRBV4-2 to TRBJ2-3; 10 bases fit TRBD2. The junction had 7 bases not matched to a gene; V was cut back by 2 bases and J by 2 bases. Germline values: CDR1 LGHNA, CDR2 YNFKEQ. There are 17 residues in the CDR3. The CDR3 spells CASSQTGAGGPTDTQYF. The CDR3 DNA reads TGTGCCAGCAGCCAAACTGGAGCGGGAGGGCCCACAGATACGCAGTATTTT.